The subject of this entry is one T cell receptor (beta chain). Its antigen remains unknown. The sample belongs to a study of cytomegalovirus exposure and HLA in healthy donors. The primer mix had 60 Vbeta and 13 Jbeta primers. Using immunoSEQ multiplex PCR, the repertoire was profiled, and TCRdb retains in-frame clones only, with some absent. The sample includes approximately 170,000 clones, about 80% seen only once; the top ten take around 2%. Germline V gene data show CDR1 as SEHNR and CDR2 as FQNEAQ (reference sequence). The CDR3 consists of 14 residues. Trimming shortened V by 2 bases and J by 7 bases, and 15 bases separated the two germline ends. Findings and caveats of the study: TCR beta chains associated with HLA were, in a later analysis, more clonally expanded than equally common others.

This clonotype was sampled from a woman in her thirties in good health and CMV-seropositive. The chain carries TRBV7-9 and TRBJ2-7; TRBD2 is a possible D gene (6 bases). The specimen sequenced was PBMCs. CDR3 bases: TGTGCCAGCAGCTTAACCGGGAGCGGTGGGGAGCAGTACTTC. Protein: CASSLTGSGGEQYF.